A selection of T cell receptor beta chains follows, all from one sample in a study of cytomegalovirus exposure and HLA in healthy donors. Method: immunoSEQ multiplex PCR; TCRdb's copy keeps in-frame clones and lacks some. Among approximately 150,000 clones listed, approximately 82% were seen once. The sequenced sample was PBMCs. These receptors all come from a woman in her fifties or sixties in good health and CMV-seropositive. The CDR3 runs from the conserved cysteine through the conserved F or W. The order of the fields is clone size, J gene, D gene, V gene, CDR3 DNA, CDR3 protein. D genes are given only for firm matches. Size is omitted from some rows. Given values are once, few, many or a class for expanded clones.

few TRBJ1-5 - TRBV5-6 TGTGCCAGCAGCGGAGGACAGAACAGCAATCAGCCCCAGCATTTT CASSGGQNSNQPQHF
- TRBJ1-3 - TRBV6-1 TGTGCCAGCAGAAAGGGGCAAGGGTCTGGAAACACCATATATTTT CASRKGQGSGNTIYF
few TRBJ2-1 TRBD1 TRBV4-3 TGCGCCAGCAGCCAAGCAGGACAGGGGACGTTCGATGAGCAGTTCTTC CASSQAGQGTFDEQFF
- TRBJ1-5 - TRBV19 TGTGCCAGTCAGGGTGTTAGCAATCAGCCCCAGCATTTT CASQGVSNQPQHF
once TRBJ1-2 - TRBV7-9 TGTGCCAGCAGGCCGGACAGAGTGAATGGCTACACCTTC CASRPDRVNGYTF
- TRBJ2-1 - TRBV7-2 TGTGCCAGCAGCCAATTTTCGCCCCGGGAGCAAGGATGGCATGAGCAGTTCTTC CASSQFSPREQGWHEQFF
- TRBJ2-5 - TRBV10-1 TGCGCCAGCACCGGGGGATTCCAAGAGACCCAGTACTTC CASTGGFQETQYF
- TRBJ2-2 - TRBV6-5 TGTGCCAGCAGTTACCCCGGGACCGGGGAGCTGTTTTTT CASSYPGTGELFF
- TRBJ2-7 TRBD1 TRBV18 TGTGCCAGCTCACCACTTCAGGGGGTAGAAGAGCAGTACTTC CASSPLQGVEEQYF
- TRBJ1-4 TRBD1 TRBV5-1 TGCGCCAGCAGCTCCCCCCCGGGACAGACGAGATATAATGAAAAACTGTTTTTT CASSSPPGQTRYNEKLFF
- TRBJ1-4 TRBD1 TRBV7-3 TGTGCCAGCAGCAAATCGGGACAGGGGGCTGAAAAACTGTTTTTT CASSKSGQGAEKLFF
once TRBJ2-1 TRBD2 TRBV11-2 TGTGCCAGCAGGACGTCTGGCGGGAGGTACAATGAGCAGTTCTTC CASRTSGGRYNEQFF
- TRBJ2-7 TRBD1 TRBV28 TGTGCCAGCAGAGTCCGAGGGACAGGGATCTACGAGCAGTACTTC CASRVRGTGIYEQYF
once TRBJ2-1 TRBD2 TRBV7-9 TGTGCCAGCAGCGCGGATGAGACTAGCGGGTTTAGCTCCTACAATGAGCAGTTCTTC CASSADETSGFSSYNEQFF
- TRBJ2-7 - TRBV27 TGTGCCAGTGGTACGGGAGACTACGAGCAGTACTTC CASGTGDYEQYF
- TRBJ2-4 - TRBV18 TGTGCCAGCTCACCAGAGGGGGACGGCATTCAGTACTTC CASSPEGDGIQYF
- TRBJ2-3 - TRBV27 TGTGCCAGCAGCTCCTACGACAGGCCAGATACGCAGTATTTT CASSSYDRPDTQYF
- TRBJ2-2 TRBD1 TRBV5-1 TGCGCCAGCAGCTACGGACAGGGTCCCGGGGAGCTGTTTTTT CASSYGQGPGELFF
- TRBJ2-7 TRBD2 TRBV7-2 TGTGCCAGCAGCCGTAGCGGGAGGGAATACGAGCAGTACTTC CASSRSGREYEQYF
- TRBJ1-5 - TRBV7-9 TGTGCCAGCAGCTTAGCTGGCGCCGGAGCCCAGCATTTT CASSLAGAGAQHF
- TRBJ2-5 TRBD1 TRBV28 TGTGCCAGCAGTCTTACCGGGACAGGGCTAGAGACCCAGTACTTC CASSLTGTGLETQYF
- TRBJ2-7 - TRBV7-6 TGTGCCAGCAGCTTAGCGGCAGGCAACTACGAGCAGTACTTC CASSLAAGNYEQYF
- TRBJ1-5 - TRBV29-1 TGCAGCGTGGGGGGTGGACCCCGGCAGCCCCAGCATTTT CSVGGGPRQPQHF
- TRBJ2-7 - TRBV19 TGTGCCAGTAGTTCTCCCCGTTTGTCCTACGAGCAGTACTTC CASSSPRLSYEQYF
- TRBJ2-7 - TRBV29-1 TGCAGCGTTGAACAGACATCAAGCTCCTACGAGCAGTACTTC CSVEQTSSSYEQYF
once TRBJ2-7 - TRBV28 TGTGCCAGCAGTTCAATTCTAACCTACGAGCAGTACTTC CASSSILTYEQYF